One and the same sample provided the 19 T cell receptor beta chains below, sequenced in a study of cytomegalovirus exposure and HLA in healthy donors. The repertoire was sequenced with immunoSEQ multiplex PCR; TCRdb's copy has only in-frame clones and lacks some. This repertoire shows about 160,000 clones, just under 85% found once; its top ten account for 2% to 2.5%. Sequencing was performed on PBMCs. The receptors were sampled from a man aged 25-45 years in good health and CMV-seropositive.

The V and J genes are TRBV29-1 and TRBJ1-1, with D perhaps TRBD1 (5 bases). The CDR3 is 11 residues long. Germline V gene data show CDR1 as SQVTM and CDR2 as ANQGSEA. V was pared by 3 bases and J by 6 bases, with 8 bases between. The CDR3 sequence is CSVDGGAEAFF. CDR3 coding DNA: TGCAGCGTTGATGGGGGGGCTGAAGCTTTCTTT.

This chain joins TRBV5-4 and TRBJ2-3, with 10 nucleotides matching TRBD1. Germline CDR1 is SGHNT and CDR2 is YYREEE (reference sequence). This CDR3 spans 15 amino acids. J lost 4 bases, V lost 4 bases, and 6 bases had no gene match. Here the CDR3 DNA reads TGTGCCAGCAGCCCGACAGGGGGCATAGCAGATACGCAGTATTTT. This gives the protein CASSPTGGIADTQYF. The variable domain in full, completed from reference TRBV5-4 and TRBJ2-3, reads ETGVTQSPTHLIKTRGQQVTLRCSSQSGHNTVSWYQQALGQGPQFIFQYYREEENGRGNFPPRFSGLQFPNYSSELNVNALELDDSALYLCASSPTGGIADTQYFGPGTRLTVL.

J is TRBJ1-6 and V is TRBV6-5; D is perhaps TRBD1 (5 bases). The germline CDR1 and CDR2 sequences are MNHEY and SVGAGI. The CDR3 length is 15 residues. Trimming shortened V by 2 bases and J by 10 bases, and 15 bases separated the two germline ends. CDR3: CASSYGWGDSSPLHF. In nucleotides, the CDR3 is TGTGCCAGCAGTTACGGGTGGGGGGATTCCTCACCCCTCCACTTT.

This clone occurred a few times. The chain recombines TRBV6-6 with TRBJ1-6; D is possibly TRBD1 (5 bases). V was shortened by 7 bases and J by 10 bases, with 11 bases between the two germline ends. The germline gives CDR1 MNHNY, CDR2 SVGAGI (reference sequence). This CDR3 is 12 amino acids long. The CDR3: CASTRRDSPLHF. In nucleotides, the CDR3 is TGTGCCAGCACCAGGAGGGACTCACCCCTCCACTTT.

The chain combines TRBV15 with TRBJ1-4; D ambiguous. CDR1 and CDR2 (germline): LNHNV, YYDKDF (reference sequence). This CDR3 has 16 residues. Trimming removed 1 base at V and 0 bases at J, with 9 bases between. CDR3 sequence: CATSRGSLSTNEKLFF. The CDR3 bases are TGTGCCACCAGCAGAGGCAGTTTGTCAACTAATGAAAAACTGTTTTTT.

The V call is TRBV18, the J call TRBJ2-7; 8 bases line up with TRBD2. The CDR3 consists of 16 residues. In germline, CDR1 is KGHSH, CDR2 LQKENI. The J segment lost 4 bases and the V segment lost 0 bases, leaving 8 bases of the junction unmatched. The CDR3 sequence is CASSPPGLGDYYEQYF. The DNA for the CDR3 is TGTGCCAGCTCACCACCGGGACTAGGAGACTATTACGAGCAGTACTTC.

The CDR3: CASSETGAGYEQYF. In DNA, the CDR3 is TGTGCCAGCAGCGAGACAGGGGCGGGCTACGAGCAGTACTTC. The V call is TRBV2, the J call TRBJ2-7, with 8 bases lining up with TRBD1. The CDR3 spans 14 residues. The J segment lost 3 bases and the V segment lost 6 bases, leaving 7 bases of the junction unmatched. Germline CDR1 reads SNHLY; CDR2 reads FYNNEI. Filled out from reference TRBV2 and TRBJ2-7, the complete variable domain reads EPEVTQTPSHQVTQMGQEVILRCVPISNHLYFYWYRQILGQKVEFLVSFYNNEISEKSEIFDDQFSVERPDGSNFTLKIRSTKLEDSAMYFCASSETGAGYEQYFGPGTRLTVT.

The chain joins TRBV6-6 to TRBJ2-7; D is perhaps TRBD1 (6 bases). The germline V and J ends were trimmed by 3 bases and 0 bases, with 15 bases remaining between them. Germline-derived CDR1 and CDR2 are MNHNY and SVGAGI (reference sequence). There are 16 residues in the CDR3. The CDR3 loop is CASSYGRDKSSYEQYF. CDR3 in DNA: TGTGCCAGCAGTTATGGACGGGACAAAAGCTCCTACGAGCAGTACTTC.

The V call is TRBV18, the J call TRBJ2-7; a possible D gene is TRBD1 (6 bases). The V end lost 3 bases, the J end lost 1 base, and 13 bases lay between the germline ends. Germline CDR1 KGHSH, CDR2 LQKENI. The CDR3 covers 15 residues. The CDR3 DNA is TGTGCCAGCTCACCCACGACCAGGGGTTCCTACGAGCAGTACTTC. It is translated as CASSPTTRGSYEQYF.

This sequence joins TRBV5-4 and TRBJ1-2, with a weak D call TRBD1 (5 bases). The CDR3 is made up of 13 amino acids. Germline V gene lookup returns CDR1 SGHNT and CDR2 YYREEE (reference sequence). The V gene lost 2 bases and the J gene lost 4 bases, with 9 bases spanning the gap. CDR3 protein: CASSLVGAYGYTF. The CDR3 DNA reads as TGTGCCAGCAGCTTAGTTGGGGCCTATGGCTACACCTTC.

The chain couples TRBV4-1 to TRBJ1-5, with 8 bases matching TRBD1. The junction had 10 bases not matched to a gene; V was cut back by 0 bases and J by 6 bases. Germline assignment: CDR1 MGHRA and CDR2 YSYEKL. This CDR3 is built from 17 residues. CDR3 loop: CASSQDMVGQGSQPQHF. The CDR3 DNA reads as TGCGCCAGCAGCCAAGATATGGTAGGACAGGGCAGTCAGCCCCAGCATTTT.

This chain connects TRBV7-6 to TRBJ2-5, with D perhaps TRBD2 (5 bases). This CDR3 spans 12 amino acids. Trimming removed 5 bases from V and 4 bases from J, with 8 bases in between. In germline, CDR1 is SGHVS, CDR2 FNYEAQ. The CDR3: CASSLAGETQYF. In DNA form, the CDR3 reads TGTGCCAGCAGCCTGGCGGGAGAGACCCAGTACTTC.

The V gene is TRBV30, the J gene TRBJ2-5; 7 positions match TRBD2. Germline CDR1 reads GTSNPN; CDR2 reads SVGIG (reference sequence). CDR3 length: 16 amino acids. V lost 3 bases, J lost 2 bases, and 12 bases stayed unmatched. The CDR3: CAWSPLPGLLQETQYF. CDR3 DNA: TGTGCCTGGAGCCCCCTCCCGGGACTACTACAAGAGACCCAGTACTTC. The full variable domain, rest sourced from reference TRBV30 and TRBJ2-5, is SQTIHQWPATLVQPVGSPLSLECTVEGTSNPNLYWYRQAAGRGLQLLFYSVGIGQISSEVPQNLSASRPQDRQFILSSKKLLLSDSGFYLCAWSPLPGLLQETQYFGPGTRLLVL.

The chain couples TRBV5-3 to TRBJ1-4; 9 bases are shared with TRBD1. Being an ORF, TRBV5-3 has a function that is uncertain. CDR3 length equals 15 residues. The V and J ends lost 0 bases and 8 bases, in that order; junction bases with no gene match: 5. CDR3 coding DNA: TGTGCCAGAAGCTTGGAACAGGGGGCGCGAGAAAAACTGTTTTTT. This sequence encodes CARSLEQGAREKLFF.

Points on this clone: Other DNA sequences in this sample translate to the same CDR3. V and J are TRBV5-6 and TRBJ2-7; D is perhaps TRBD1 (5 bases). With 1 base removed from V and 0 bases from J, the gap between germline ends came to 8 bases. The CDR3 totals 14 residues. CDR1 is SGHDT, CDR2 YYEEEE, per germline. The DNA of the CDR3 is TGTGCCAGCAGCTTGACAGGCTTCTCCTACGAGCAGTACTTC. Translated, it gives CASSLTGFSYEQYF.

V usage is TRBV19 and J usage is TRBJ1-5, with D possibly TRBD1 on 5 matching bases. V gave up 6 bases and J gave up 7 bases, with 16 bases separating them. The CDR3 extends over 14 amino acids. Germline V gene data show CDR1 as LNHDA and CDR2 as SQIVND (reference sequence). CDR3: CASRLEGVGQPQHF. The CDR3 nucleotides read TGTGCCAGTAGACTGGAAGGGGTCGGGCAGCCCCAGCATTTT.

The rearrangement joins TRBV2 to TRBJ2-3; 8 positions match TRBD1. Per the germline V gene, CDR1 is SNHLY and CDR2 is FYNNEI. The CDR3 has 15 residues. The ends lost 5 bases at V and 0 bases at J; junction bases unmatched: 4. For the CDR3, the DNA is TGTGCCAGCAGTAACGGACAGGGTAGCACAGATACGCAGTATTTT. Amino acid sequence: CASSNGQGSTDTQYF.

The chain is built from TRBV5-6 and TRBJ2-7; 9 bases line up with TRBD1. Germline V lookup: CDR1 SGHDT, CDR2 YYEEEE. CDR3 length equals 15 residues. J gave up 7 bases and V 4 bases, and 12 bases lay outside the gene matches. The CDR3 is CASSSPGQGLGEQYF. As DNA, the CDR3 is TGTGCCAGCAGCAGTCCGGGACAGGGATTGGGGGAGCAGTACTTC.

The CDR3 spells CASTLGWAGNSPLHF. CDR3 bases: TGTGCCTCCACTTTAGGGTGGGCGGGCAATTCACCCCTCCACTTT. The V and J genes are TRBV7-9 and TRBJ1-6; D not certain. The germline CDR1 and CDR2 sequences are SEHNR and FQNEAQ (reference sequence). Trimming removed 11 bases from V and 7 bases from J, with 21 bases in between. The CDR3 is 15 amino acids. The full variable domain, its missing parts supplied by reference TRBV7-9 and TRBJ1-6, is DTGVSQNPRHKITKRGQNVTFRCDPISEHNRLYWYRQTLGQGPEFLTYFQNEAQLEKSRLLSDRFSAERPKGSFSTLEIQRTEQGDSAMYLCASTLGWAGNSPLHFGNGTRLTVT.